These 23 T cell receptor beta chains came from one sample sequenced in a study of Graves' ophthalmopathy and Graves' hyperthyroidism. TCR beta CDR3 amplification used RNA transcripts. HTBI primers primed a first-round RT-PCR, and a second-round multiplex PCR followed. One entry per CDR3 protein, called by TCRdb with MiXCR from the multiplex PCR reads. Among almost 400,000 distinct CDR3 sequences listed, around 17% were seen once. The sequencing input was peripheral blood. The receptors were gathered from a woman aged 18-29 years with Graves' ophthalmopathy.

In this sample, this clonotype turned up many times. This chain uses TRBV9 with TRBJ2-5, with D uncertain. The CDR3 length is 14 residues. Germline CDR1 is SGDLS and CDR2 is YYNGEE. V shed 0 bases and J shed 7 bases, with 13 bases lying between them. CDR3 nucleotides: TGTGCCAGCAGCGTAGCTTTCGGAGAACGGACCCAGTACTTC. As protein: CASSVAFGERTQYF.

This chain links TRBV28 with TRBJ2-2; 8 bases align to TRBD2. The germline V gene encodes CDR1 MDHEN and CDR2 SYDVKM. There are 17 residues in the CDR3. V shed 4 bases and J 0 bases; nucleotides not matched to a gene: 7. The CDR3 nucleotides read TGTGCCAGCAGTTGGGCAAGCGGGAGCGCGAACACCGGGGAGCTGTTTTTT. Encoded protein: CASSWASGSANTGELFF. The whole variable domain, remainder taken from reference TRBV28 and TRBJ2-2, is DVKVTQSSRYLVKRTGEKVFLECVQDMDHENMFWYRQDPGLGLRLIYFSYDVKMKEKGDIPEGYSVSREKKERFSLILESASTNQTSMYLCASSWASGSANTGELFFGEGSRLTVL.

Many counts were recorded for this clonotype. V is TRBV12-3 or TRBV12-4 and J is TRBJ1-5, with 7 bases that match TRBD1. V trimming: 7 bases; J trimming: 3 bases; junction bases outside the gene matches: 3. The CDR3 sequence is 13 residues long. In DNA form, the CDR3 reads TGTGCCAGCACAGGGACAGACAATCAGCCCCAGCATTTT. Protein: CASTGTDNQPQHF.

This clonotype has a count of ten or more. CDR3 sequence (DNA): TGCGCCAGCAGTGACTCCCCCGGGGCAGCTTCCTACGAGCAGTACTTC. It translates to CASSDSPGAASYEQYF. The chain carries TRBV10-1 and TRBJ2-7; TRBD1 or TRBD2 may be the D gene (5 bases each). The germline gives CDR1 WNHNN, CDR2 SYGVQD (reference sequence). This CDR3 comprises 16 residues. V gave up 3 bases and J gave up 1 base, with 16 bases separating them.

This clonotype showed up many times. CDR3 amino acids: CASSSTTSSREYF. The CDR3 coding sequence is TGTGCCAGCAGTAGTACAACAAGCTCCCGAGAGTACTTC. The chain is built from TRBV28 and TRBJ2-4; D is ambiguous. The CDR3 covers 13 residues. Looked up from germline, CDR1 is MDHEN and CDR2 is SYDVKM. Trimming left V 5 bases short and J 14 bases short, with 19 bases between.

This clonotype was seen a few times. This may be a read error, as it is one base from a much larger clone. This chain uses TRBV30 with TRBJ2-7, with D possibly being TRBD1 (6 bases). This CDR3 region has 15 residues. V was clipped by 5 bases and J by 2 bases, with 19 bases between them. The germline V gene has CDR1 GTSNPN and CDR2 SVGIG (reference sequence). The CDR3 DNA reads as TGTGCCTGGGCCTCCCCGGGACATTATGCCTACGAGCAGTACTTC. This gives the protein CAWASPGHYAYEQYF.

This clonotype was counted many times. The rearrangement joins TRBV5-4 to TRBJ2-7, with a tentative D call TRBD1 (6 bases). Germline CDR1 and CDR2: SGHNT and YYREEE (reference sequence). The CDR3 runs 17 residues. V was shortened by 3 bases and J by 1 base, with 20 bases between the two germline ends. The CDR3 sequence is CASSYPSWGQISYEQYF. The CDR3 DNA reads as TGTGCCAGCAGCTATCCAAGTTGGGGGCAAATTTCCTACGAGCAGTACTTC.

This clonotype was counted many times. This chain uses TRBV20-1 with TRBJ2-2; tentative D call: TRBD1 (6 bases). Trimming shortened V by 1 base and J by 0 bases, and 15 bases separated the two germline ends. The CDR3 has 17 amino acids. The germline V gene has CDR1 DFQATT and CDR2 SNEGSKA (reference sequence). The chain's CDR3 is CSARGPAQGSNTGELFF. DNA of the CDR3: TGCAGTGCTAGAGGACCTGCCCAGGGGTCGAACACCGGGGAGCTGTTTTTT.

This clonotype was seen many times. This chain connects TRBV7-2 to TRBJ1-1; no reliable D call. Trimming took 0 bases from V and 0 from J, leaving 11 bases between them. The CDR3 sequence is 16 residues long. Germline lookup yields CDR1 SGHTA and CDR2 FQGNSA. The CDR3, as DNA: TGTGCCAGCAGCTTAGCTTCCACTCTAATGAACACTGAAGCTTTCTTT. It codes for CASSLASTLMNTEAFF.

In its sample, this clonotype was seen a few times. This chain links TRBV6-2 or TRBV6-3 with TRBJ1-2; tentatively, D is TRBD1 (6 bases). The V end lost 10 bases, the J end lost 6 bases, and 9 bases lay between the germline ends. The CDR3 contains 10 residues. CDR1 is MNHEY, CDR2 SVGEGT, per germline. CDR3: CATGDDGYTF. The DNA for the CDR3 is TGTGCCACAGGGGACGATGGCTACACCTTC.

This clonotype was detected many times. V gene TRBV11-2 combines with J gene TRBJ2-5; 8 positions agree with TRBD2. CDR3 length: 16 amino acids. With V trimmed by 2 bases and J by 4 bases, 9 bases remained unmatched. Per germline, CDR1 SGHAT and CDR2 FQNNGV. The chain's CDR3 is CASSLRRGRGAETQYF. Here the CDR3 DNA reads TGTGCCAGCAGCTTAAGGCGGGGGCGGGGGGCAGAGACCCAGTACTTC.

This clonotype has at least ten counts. In DNA form, the CDR3 reads TGTGCCAGCAGTTACACCACTAGCAATCAGCCCCAGCATTTT. Amino acid sequence: CASSYTTSNQPQHF. The rearrangement links TRBV6-2 or TRBV6-3 to TRBJ1-5, with unresolved D. V was pared by 2 bases and J by 0 bases, with 5 bases between. CDR1 MNHEY and CDR2 SVGEGT come from the germline V gene. This CDR3 is built from 14 residues.

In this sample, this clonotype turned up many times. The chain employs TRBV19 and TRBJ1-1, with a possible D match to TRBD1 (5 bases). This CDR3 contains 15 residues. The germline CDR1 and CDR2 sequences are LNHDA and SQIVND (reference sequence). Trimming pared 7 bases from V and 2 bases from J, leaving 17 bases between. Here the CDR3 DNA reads TGTGCCAGTATCGGGCAGGGTCTCGGAAACACTGAAGCTTTCTTT. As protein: CASIGQGLGNTEAFF.

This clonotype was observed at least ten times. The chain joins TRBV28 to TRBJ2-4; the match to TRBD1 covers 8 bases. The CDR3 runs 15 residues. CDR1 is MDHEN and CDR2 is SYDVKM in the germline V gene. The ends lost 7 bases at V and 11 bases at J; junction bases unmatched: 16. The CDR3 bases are TGTGCCAGCAATCCCCAAGGACAGGGACCCTCACTTCAGTACTTC. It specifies CASNPQGQGPSLQYF.

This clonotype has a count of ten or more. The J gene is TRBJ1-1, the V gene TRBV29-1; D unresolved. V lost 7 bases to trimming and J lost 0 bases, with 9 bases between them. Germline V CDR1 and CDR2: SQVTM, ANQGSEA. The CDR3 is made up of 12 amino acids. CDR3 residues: CSGHRVNTEAFF. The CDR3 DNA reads TGCAGCGGCCACCGGGTGAACACTGAAGCTTTCTTT.

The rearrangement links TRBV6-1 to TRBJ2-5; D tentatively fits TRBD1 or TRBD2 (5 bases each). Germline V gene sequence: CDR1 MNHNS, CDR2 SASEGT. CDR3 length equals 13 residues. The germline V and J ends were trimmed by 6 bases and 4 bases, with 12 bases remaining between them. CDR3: CASSRDQGETQYF. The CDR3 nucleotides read TGTGCCAGCAGCCGGGACCAGGGAGAGACCCAGTACTTC.

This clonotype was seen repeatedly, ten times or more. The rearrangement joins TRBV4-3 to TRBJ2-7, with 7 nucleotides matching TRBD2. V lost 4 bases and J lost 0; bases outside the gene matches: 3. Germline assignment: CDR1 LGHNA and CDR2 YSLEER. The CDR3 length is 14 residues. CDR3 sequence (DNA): TGCGCCAGCAGCCGAGGACTAGACTCCTACGAGCAGTACTTC. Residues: CASSRGLDSYEQYF.

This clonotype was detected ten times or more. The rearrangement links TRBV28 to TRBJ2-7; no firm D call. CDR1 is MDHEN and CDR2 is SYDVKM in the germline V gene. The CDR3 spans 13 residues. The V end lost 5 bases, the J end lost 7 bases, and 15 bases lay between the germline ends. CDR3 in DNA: TGTGCCAGCAGTATACCTTCGCCGCGGGAGCAGTACTTC. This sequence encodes CASSIPSPREQYF.

The CDR3 sequence: CASGPGTGGTTEAFF. The CDR3, as DNA: TGTGCTAGTGGTCCCGGGACAGGGGGCACAACTGAAGCTTTCTTT. The chain uses TRBV12-5 and TRBJ1-1, with 12 bases matching TRBD1. The CDR3 sequence is 15 residues long. The germline V gene has CDR1 LGHNT and CDR2 FRNRAP. The V segment lost 5 bases and the J segment 5 bases; nucleotides outside the gene matches: 6. Full variable domain (outside the CDR3, taken from reference TRBV12-5 and TRBJ1-1): DARVTQTPRHKVTEMGQEVTMRCQPILGHNTVFWYRQTMMQGLELLAYFRNRAPLDDSGMPKDRFSAEMPDATLATLKIQPSEPRDSAVYFCASGPGTGGTTEAFFGQGTRLTVV.

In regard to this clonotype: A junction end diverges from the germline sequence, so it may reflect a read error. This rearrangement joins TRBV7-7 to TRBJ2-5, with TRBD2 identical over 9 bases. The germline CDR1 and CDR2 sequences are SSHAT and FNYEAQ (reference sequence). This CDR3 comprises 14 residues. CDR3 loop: CASSYSGRQETQYF. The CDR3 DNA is TGTGCTAGCAGTTATAGCGGGAGACAAGAGACCCAGTACTTC.

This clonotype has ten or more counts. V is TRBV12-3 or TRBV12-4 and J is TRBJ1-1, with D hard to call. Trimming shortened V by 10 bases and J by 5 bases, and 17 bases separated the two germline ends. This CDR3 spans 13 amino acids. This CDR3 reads CATSLGRATEAFF. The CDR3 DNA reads TGTGCCACTTCCTTGGGCAGAGCTACTGAAGCTTTCTTT.

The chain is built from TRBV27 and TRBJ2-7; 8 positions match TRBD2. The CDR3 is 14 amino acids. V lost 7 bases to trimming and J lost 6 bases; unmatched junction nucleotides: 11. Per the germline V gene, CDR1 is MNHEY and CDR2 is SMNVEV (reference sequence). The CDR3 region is CASMEGAGAVEQYF. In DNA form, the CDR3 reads TGTGCCAGCATGGAAGGAGCGGGAGCTGTCGAGCAGTACTTC.

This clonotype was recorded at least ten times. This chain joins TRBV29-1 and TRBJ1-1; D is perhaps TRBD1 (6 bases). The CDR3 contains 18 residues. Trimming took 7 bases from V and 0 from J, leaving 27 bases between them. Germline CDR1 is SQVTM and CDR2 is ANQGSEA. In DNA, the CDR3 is TGCAGCGCCTCCGGCGGGAGGGGGACCTTGAGCATGAACACTGAAGCTTTCTTT. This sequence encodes CSASGGRGTLSMNTEAFF. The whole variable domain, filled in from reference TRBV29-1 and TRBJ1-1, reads SAVISQKPSRDICQRGTSLTIQCQVDSQVTMMFWYRQQPGQSLTLIATANQGSEATYESGFVIDKFPISRPNLTFSTLTVSNMSPEDSSIYLCSASGGRGTLSMNTEAFFGQGTRLTVV.